The following is a TCR beta chain sequence with its context. This specimen belongs to a study of blood T cell repertoires in COVID-19. The assay was immunoSEQ multiplex PCR, and TCRdb's table has in-frame clones only and misses some. The table lists approximately 270,000 clones, approximately 83% of them singletons. V lost 7 bases to trimming and J lost 1 base; unmatched junction nucleotides: 5. The germline V gene has CDR1 MNHEY and CDR2 SVGAGI. The CDR3 is 15 amino acids. The genes are TRBV6-5 and TRBJ2-2; 8 nucleotides match TRBD1. The clonotype was recovered from a person between 65 and 80 years old with COVID-19, enrolled during active disease. What was sequenced was peripheral blood. CDR3 protein: CASTHRGMNTGELFF. The CDR3 coding sequence is TGTGCCAGCACTCACAGGGGGATGAACACCGGGGAGCTGTTTTTT.